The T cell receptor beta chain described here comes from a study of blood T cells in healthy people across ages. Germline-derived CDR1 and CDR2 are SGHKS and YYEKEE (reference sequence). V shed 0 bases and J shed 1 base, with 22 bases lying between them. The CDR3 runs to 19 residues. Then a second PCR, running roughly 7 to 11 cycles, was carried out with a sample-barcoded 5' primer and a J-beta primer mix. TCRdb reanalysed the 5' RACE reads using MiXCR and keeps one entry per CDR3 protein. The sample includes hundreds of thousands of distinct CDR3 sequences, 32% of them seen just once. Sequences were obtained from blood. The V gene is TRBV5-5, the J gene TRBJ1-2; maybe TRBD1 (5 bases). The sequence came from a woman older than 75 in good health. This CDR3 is CASSLEGLRSPRINYGYTF. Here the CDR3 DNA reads TGTGCCAGCAGCTTGGAGGGGCTCAGATCACCCCGGATTAACTATGGCTACACCTTC.